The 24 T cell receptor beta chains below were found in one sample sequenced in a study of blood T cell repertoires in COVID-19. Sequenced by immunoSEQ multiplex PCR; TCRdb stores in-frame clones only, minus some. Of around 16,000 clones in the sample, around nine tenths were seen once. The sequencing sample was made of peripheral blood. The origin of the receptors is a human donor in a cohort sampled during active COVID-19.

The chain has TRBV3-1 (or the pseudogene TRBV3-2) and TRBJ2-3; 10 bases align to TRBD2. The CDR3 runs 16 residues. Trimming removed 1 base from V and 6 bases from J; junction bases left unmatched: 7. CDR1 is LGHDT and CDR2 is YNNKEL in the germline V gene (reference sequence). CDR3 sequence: CASSQVSSGGWDTQYF. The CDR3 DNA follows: TGTGCCAGCAGCCAAGTCTCTAGCGGGGGCTGGGATACGCAGTATTTT.

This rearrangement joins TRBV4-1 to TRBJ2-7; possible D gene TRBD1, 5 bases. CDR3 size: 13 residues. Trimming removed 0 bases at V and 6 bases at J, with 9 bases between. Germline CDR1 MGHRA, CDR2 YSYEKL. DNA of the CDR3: TGCGCCAGCAGCCAAGACAGGGTGGGCGAGCAGTACTTC. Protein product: CASSQDRVGEQYF.

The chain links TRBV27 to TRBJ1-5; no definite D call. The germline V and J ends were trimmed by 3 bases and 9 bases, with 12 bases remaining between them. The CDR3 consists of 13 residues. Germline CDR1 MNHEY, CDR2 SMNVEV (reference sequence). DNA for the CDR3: TGTGCCAGCAGTTTTACGGCCGCAGGGCCCCAGCATTTT. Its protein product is CASSFTAAGPQHF.

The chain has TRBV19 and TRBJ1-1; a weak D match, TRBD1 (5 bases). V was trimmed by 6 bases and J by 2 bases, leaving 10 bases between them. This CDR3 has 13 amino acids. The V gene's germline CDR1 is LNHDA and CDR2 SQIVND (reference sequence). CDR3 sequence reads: CASRGGGNTEAFF. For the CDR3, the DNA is TGTGCCAGTAGGGGGGGAGGTAACACTGAAGCTTTCTTT.

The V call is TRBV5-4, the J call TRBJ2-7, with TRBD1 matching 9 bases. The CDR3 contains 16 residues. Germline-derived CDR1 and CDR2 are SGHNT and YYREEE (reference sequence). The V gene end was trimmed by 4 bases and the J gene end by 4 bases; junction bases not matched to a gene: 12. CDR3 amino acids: CASSPEPGQGWYEQYF. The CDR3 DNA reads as TGTGCCAGCAGCCCAGAACCGGGACAGGGATGGTACGAGCAGTACTTC.

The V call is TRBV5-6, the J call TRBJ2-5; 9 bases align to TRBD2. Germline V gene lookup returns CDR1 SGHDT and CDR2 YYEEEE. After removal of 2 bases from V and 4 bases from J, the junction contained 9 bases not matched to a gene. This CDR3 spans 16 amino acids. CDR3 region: CASSFGSGGSGETQYF. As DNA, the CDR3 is TGTGCCAGCAGCTTCGGTAGCGGGGGCTCCGGAGAGACCCAGTACTTC.

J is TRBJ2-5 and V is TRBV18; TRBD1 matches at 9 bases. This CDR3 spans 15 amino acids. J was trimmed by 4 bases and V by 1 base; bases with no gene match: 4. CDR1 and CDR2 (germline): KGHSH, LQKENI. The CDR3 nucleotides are TGTGCCAGCTCACCACAGGACAGGGGCGGAGAGACCCAGTACTTC. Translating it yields CASSPQDRGGETQYF. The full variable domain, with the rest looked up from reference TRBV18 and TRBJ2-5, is NAGVMQNPRHLVRRRGQEARLRCSPMKGHSHVYWYRQLPEEGLKFMVYLQKENIIDESGMPKERFSAEFPKEGPSILRIQQVVRGDSAAYFCASSPQDRGGETQYFGPGTRLLVL.

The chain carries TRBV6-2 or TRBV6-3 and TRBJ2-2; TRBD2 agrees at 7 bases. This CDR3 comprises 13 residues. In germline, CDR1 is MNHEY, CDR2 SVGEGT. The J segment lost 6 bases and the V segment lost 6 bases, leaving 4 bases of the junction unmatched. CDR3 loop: CASSERGAGELFF. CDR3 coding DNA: TGTGCCAGCAGCGAACGGGGGGCCGGGGAGCTGTTTTTT.

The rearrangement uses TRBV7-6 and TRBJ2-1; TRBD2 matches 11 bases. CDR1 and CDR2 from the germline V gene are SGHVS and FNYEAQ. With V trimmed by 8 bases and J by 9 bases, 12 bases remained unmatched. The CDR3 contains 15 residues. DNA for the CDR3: TGTGCCAGCGGTGGTTCACTAGCGGGGGTTGGTGAGCAGTTCTTC. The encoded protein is CASGGSLAGVGEQFF.

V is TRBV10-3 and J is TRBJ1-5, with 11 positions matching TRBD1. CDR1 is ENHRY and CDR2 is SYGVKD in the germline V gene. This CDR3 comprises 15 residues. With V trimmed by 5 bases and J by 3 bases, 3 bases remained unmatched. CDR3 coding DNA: TGTGCCATCAGTAGGGACAGGGGGGACAATCAGCCCCAGCATTTT. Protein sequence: CAISRDRGDNQPQHF.

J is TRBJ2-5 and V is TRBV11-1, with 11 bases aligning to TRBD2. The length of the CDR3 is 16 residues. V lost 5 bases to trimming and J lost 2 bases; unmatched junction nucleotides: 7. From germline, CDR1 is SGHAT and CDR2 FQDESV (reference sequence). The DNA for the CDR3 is TGTGCCAGCAGCAGCCCTAGCGGGGGGACACAAGAGACCCAGTACTTC. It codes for CASSSPSGGTQETQYF.

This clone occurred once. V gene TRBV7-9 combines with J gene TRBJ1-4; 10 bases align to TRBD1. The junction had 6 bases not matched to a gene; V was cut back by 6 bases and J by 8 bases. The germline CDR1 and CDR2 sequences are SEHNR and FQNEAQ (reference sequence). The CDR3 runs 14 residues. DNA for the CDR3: TGTGCCAGCAGGCGACAGGGGGCGGGAGAAAAACTGTTTTTT. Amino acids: CASRRQGAGEKLFF. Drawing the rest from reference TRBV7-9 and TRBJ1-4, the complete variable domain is DTGVSQNPRHKITKRGQNVTFRCDPISEHNRLYWYRQTLGQGPEFLTYFQNEAQLEKSRLLSDRFSAERPKGSFSTLEIQRTEQGDSAMYLCASRRQGAGEKLFFGSGTQLSVL.

CDR3 protein: CASSAQSVLQGAGYTF. In nucleotides, the CDR3 is TGTGCCAGCAGCGCTCAAAGCGTTTTACAGGGGGCTGGCTACACCTTC. J is TRBJ1-2 and V is TRBV7-9, with TRBD1 matching 9 bases. CDR1 and CDR2 from the germline V gene are SEHNR and FQNEAQ (reference sequence). This CDR3 has 16 amino acids. V was clipped by 5 bases and J by 7 bases; unmatched bases: 14.

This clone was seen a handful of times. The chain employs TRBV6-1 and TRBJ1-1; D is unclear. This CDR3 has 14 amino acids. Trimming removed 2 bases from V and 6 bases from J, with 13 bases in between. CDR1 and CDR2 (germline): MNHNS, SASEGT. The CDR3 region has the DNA TGTGCCAGCAGTGAAACTAGGGTTGGCTCTGAAGCTTTCTTT. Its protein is CASSETRVGSEAFF.

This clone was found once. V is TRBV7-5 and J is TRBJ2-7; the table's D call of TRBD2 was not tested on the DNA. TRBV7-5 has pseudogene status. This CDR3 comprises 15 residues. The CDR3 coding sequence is TGTGCCAGAAGCTCAGGGGTAGGACTAGCTTACGAGCAGTACTTC. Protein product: CARSSGVGLAYEQYF.

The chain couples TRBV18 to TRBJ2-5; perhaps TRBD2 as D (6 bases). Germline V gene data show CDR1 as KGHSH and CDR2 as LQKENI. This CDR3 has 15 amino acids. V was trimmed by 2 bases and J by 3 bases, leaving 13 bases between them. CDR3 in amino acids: CASSPGQRAKETQYF. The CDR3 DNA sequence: TGTGCCAGCTCACCAGGGCAGCGGGCTAAAGAGACCCAGTACTTC.

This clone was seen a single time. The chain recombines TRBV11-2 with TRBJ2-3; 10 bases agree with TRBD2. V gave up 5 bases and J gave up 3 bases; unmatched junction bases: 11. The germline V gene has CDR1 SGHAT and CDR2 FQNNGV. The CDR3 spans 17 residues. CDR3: CASSPSGGAGLTDTQYF. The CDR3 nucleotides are TGTGCCAGCAGCCCAAGCGGGGGGGCGGGTTTGACAGATACGCAGTATTTT.

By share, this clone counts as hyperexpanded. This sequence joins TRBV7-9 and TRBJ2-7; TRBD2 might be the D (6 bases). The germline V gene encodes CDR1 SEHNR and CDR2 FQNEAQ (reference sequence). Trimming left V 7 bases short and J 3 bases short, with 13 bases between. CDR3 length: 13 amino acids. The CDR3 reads CASNNRGFYEQYF. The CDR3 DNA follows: TGTGCCAGCAACAACCGGGGGTTCTACGAGCAGTACTTC.

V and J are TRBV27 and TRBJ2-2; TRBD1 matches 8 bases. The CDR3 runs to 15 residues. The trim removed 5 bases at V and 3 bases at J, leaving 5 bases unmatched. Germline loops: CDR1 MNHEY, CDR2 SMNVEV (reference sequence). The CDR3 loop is CASSIRGRDTGELFF. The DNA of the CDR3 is TGTGCCAGCAGTATCAGGGGGCGCGACACCGGGGAGCTGTTTTTT.

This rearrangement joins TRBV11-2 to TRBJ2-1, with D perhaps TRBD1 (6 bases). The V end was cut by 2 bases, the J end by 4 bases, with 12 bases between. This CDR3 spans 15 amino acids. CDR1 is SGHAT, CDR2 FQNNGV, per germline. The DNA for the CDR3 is TGTGCCAGCAGCTTATGGGACACCGGATACAATGAGCAGTTCTTC. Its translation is CASSLWDTGYNEQFF.

The CDR3 nucleotides are TGTGCCAGCAGCGATCCCGGACTAGCGGGGCACTACGAGCAGTACTTC. Protein product: CASSDPGLAGHYEQYF. This chain links TRBV2 with TRBJ2-7; 12 bases match TRBD2. This CDR3 is 16 amino acids long. Trimming cost V 6 bases and J 3 bases; bases outside gene matches: 9. Germline CDR1 and CDR2: SNHLY and FYNNEI.

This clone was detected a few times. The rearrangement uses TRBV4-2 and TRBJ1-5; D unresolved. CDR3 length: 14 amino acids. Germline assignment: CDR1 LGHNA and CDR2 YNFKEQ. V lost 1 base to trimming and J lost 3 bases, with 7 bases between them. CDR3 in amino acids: CASSQGGNNQPQHF. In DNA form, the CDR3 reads TGTGCCAGCAGCCAAGGAGGTAACAATCAGCCCCAGCATTTT.

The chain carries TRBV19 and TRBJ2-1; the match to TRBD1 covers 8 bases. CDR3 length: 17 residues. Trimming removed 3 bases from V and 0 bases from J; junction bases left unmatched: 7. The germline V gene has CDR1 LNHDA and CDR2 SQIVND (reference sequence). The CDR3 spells CASSISAGGNSYNEQFF. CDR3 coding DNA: TGTGCCAGTAGTATTTCGGCAGGGGGCAACTCCTACAATGAGCAGTTCTTC.

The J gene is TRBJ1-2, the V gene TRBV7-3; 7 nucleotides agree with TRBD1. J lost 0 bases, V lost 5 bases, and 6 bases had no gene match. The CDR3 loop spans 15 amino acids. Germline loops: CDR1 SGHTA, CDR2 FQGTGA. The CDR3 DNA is TGTGCCAGCAGCCCGGGGACAGTAGCTAACTATGGCTACACCTTC. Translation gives CASSPGTVANYGYTF.